The clone carrying this T cell receptor (beta chain) has a single count. Its antigen remains unidentified. The data were taken from a study of graft-versus-host responses after intestinal transplantation. The table came from immunoSEQ multiplex PCR; TCRdb's copy has only in-frame clones and leaves some out. The sample has approximately 100,000 clones; under 90% are singletons. The germline CDR1 and CDR2 sequences are SGHNT and YYREEE (reference sequence). Deletions cut 0 bases from V and 1 base from J, with 10 bases between. The length of the CDR3 is 15 residues. The rearrangement uses TRBV5-4 and TRBJ1-1; weak D call: TRBD1 (5 bases). This clonotype was sampled from a human donor who received an intestinal transplant. The source material was unstimulated CD4+ T cells sorted from spleen or lymph node cells, sampled before intestinal transplant. The CDR3 is CASSLVGGGNTEAFF. Here the CDR3 DNA reads TGTGCCAGCAGCTTGGTGGGGGGAGGGAACACTGAAGCTTTCTTT.